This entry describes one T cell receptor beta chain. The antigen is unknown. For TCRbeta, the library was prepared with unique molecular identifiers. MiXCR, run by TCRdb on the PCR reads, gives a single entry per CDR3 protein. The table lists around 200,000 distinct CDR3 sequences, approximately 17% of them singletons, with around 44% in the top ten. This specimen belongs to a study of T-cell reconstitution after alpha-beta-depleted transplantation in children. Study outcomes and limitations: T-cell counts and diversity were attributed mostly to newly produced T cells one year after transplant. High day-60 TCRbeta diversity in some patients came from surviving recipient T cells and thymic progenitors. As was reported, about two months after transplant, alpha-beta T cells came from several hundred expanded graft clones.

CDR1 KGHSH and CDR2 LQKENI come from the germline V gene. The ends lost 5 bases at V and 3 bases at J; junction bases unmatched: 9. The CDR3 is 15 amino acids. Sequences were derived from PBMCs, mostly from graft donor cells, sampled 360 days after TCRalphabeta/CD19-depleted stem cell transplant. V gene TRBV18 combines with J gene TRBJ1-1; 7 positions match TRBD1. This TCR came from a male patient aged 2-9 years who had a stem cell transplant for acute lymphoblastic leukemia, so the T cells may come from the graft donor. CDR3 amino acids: CASSVGQVVDTEAFF. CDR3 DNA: TGTGCCAGCTCAGTAGGACAGGTGGTGGACACTGAAGCTTTCTTT. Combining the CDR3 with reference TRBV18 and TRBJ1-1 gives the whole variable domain NAGVMQNPRHLVRRRGQEARLRCSPMKGHSHVYWYRQLPEEGLKFMVYLQKENIIDESGMPKERFSAEFPKEGPSILRIQQVVRGDSAAYFCASSVGQVVDTEAFFGQGTRLTVV.